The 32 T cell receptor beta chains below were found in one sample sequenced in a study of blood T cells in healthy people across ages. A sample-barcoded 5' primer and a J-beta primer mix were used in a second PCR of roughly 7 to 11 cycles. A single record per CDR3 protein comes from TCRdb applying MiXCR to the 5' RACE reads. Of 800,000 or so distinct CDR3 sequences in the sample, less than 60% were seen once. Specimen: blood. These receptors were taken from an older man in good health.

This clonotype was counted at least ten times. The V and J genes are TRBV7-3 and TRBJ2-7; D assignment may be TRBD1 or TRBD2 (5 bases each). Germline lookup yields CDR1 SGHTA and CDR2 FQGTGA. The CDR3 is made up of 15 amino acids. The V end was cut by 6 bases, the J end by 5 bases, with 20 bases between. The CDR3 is CASRKGASTTDEQYF. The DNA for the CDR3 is TGTGCCAGCAGAAAAGGGGCTAGCACGACCGACGAGCAGTACTTC.

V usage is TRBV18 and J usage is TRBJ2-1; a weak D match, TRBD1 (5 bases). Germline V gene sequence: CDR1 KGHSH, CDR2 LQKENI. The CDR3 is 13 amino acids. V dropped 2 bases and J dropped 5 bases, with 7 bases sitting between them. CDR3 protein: CASSPGADNEQFF. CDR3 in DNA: TGTGCCAGCTCACCAGGGGCGGACAATGAGCAGTTCTTC.

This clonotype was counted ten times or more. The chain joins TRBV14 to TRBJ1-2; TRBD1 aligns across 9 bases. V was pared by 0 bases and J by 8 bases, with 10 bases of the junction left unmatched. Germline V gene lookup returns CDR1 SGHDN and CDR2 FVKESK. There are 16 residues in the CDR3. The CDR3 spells CASSQDLGDRVGGYTF. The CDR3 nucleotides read TGTGCCAGCAGCCAAGATCTGGGGGACAGGGTTGGCGGCTACACCTTC.

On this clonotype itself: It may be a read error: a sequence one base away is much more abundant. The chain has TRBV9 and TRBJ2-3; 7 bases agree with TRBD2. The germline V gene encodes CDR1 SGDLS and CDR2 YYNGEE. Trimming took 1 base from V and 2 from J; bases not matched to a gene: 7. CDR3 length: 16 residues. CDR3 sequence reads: CASSVWIAGLTDTQYF. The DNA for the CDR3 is TGTGCCAGCAGCGTATGGATAGCGGGCCTCACAGATACGCAGTATTTT. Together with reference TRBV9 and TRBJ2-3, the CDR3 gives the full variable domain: DSGVTQTPKHLITATGQRVTLRCSPRSGDLSVYWYQQSLDQGLQFLIQYYNGEERAKGNILERFSAQQFPDLHSELNLSSLELGDSALYFCASSVWIAGLTDTQYFGPGTRLTVL.

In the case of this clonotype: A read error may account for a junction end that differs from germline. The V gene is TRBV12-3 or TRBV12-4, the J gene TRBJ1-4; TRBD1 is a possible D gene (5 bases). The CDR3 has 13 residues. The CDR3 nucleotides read TGTGCCAGCAGTTTACAGGGCGATGAAAAACTGTCTTTT. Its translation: CASSLQGDEKLSF.

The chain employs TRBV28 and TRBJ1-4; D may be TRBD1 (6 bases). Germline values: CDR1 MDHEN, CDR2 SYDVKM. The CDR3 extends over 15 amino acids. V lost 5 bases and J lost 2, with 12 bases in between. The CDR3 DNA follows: TGTGCCAGCAGTAAGCCAGGGGTGACTAATGAAAAACTGTTTTTT. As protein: CASSKPGVTNEKLFF.

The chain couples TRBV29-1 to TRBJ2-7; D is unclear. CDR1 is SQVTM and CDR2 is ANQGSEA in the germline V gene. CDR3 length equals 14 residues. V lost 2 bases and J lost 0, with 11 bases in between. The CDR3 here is CSVEPDANSYEQYF. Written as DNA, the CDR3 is TGCAGCGTTGAACCCGACGCCAACTCCTACGAGCAGTACTTC.

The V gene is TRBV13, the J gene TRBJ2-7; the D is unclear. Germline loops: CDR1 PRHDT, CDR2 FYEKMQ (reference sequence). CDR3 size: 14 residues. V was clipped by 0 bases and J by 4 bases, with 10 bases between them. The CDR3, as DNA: TGTGCCAGCAGCTTAGGGTACTTAAGATACGAGCAGTACTTC. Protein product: CASSLGYLRYEQYF.

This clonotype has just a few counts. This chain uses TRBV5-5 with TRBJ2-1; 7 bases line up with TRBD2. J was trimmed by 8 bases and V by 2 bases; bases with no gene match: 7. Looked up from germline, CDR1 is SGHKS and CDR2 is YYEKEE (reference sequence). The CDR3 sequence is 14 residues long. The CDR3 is CASSFVGGRDEQFF. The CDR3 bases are TGTGCCAGCAGCTTTGTAGGAGGGAGGGATGAGCAGTTCTTC. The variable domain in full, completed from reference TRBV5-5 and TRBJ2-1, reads DAGVTQSPTHLIKTRGQQVTLRCSPISGHKSVSWYQQVLGQGPQFIFQYYEKEERGRGNFPDRFSARQFPNYSSELNVNALLLGDSALYLCASSFVGGRDEQFFGPGTRLTVL.

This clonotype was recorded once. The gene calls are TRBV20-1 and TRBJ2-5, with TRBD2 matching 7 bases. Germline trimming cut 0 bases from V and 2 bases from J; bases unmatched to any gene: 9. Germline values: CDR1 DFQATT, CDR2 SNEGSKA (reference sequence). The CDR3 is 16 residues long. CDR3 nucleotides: TGCAGTGCTAGAGACCCAGCGGGATATAGACAAGAGACCCAGTACTTC. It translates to CSARDPAGYRQETQYF.

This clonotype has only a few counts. CDR3 DNA: TGCGCCAGCAGTCTCGGACAGGGGGCTGCAGATACGCAGTATTTT. It codes for CASSLGQGAADTQYF. This chain links TRBV5-1 with TRBJ2-3; 11 positions match TRBD1. The CDR3 consists of 15 residues. Germline V gene sequence: CDR1 SGHRS, CDR2 YFSETQ. V lost 5 bases, J lost 4 bases, and 6 bases stayed unmatched.

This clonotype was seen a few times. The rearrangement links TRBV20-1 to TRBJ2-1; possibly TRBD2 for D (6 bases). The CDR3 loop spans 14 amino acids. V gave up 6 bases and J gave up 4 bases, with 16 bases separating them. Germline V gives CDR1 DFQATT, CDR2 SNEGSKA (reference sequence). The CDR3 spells CSAASGREYNEQFF. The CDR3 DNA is TGCAGTGCCGCCTCAGGACGGGAGTACAATGAGCAGTTCTTC.

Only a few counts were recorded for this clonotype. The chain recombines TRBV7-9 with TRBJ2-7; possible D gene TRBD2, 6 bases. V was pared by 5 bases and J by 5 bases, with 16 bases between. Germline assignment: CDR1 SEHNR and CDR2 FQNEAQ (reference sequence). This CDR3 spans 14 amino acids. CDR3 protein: CASSPLAALDEQYF. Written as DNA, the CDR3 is TGTGCCAGCAGCCCACTAGCTGCCCTCGACGAGCAGTACTTC.

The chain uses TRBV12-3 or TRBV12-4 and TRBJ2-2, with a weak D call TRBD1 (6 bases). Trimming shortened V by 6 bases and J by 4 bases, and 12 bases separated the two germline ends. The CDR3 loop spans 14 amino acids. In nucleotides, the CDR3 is TGTGCCAGCAGGGCCACAGGGATCACCGGGGAGCTGTTTTTT. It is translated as CASRATGITGELFF.

CDR3 region: CASSFGDYSEQYF. The CDR3 DNA is TGTGCCAGCAGCTTCGGGGACTACTCCGAGCAGTACTTC. This sequence joins TRBV11-2 and TRBJ2-7; 7 nucleotides align to TRBD2. V lost 3 bases and J lost 6; bases outside the gene matches: 5. Germline V gene data show CDR1 as SGHAT and CDR2 as FQNNGV. This CDR3 has 13 amino acids.

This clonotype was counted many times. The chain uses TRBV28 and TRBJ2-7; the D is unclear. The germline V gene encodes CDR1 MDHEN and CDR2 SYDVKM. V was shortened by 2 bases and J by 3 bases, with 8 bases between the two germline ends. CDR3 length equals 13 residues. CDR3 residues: CASSLSRRYEQYF. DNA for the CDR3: TGTGCCAGCAGTTTAAGCCGTCGCTACGAGCAGTACTTC. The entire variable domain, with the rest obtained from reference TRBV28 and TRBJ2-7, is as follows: DVKVTQSSRYLVKRTGEKVFLECVQDMDHENMFWYRQDPGLGLRLIYFSYDVKMKEKGDIPEGYSVSREKKERFSLILESASTNQTSMYLCASSLSRRYEQYFGPGTRLTVT.

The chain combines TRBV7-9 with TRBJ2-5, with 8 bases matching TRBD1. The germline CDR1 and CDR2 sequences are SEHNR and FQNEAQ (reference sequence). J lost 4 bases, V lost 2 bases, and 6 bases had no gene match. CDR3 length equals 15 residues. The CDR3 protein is CASSLIGQGPETQYF. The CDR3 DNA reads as TGTGCCAGCAGCTTAATAGGACAGGGCCCAGAGACCCAGTACTTC.

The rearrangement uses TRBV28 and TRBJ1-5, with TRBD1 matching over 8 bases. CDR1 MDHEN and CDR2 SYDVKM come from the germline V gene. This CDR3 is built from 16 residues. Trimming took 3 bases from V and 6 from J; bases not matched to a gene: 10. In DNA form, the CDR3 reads TGTGCCAGCAGTTTCCAGGGGGCGGGTTTAGTTCAGCCCCAGCATTTT. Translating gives CASSFQGAGLVQPQHF.

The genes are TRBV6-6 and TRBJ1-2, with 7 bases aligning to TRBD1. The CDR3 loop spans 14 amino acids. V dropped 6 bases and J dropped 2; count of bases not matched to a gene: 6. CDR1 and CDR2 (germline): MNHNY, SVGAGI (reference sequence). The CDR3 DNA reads TGTGCCAGCAGACAGGGGTATTCGAACTATGGCTACACCTTC. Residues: CASRQGYSNYGYTF.

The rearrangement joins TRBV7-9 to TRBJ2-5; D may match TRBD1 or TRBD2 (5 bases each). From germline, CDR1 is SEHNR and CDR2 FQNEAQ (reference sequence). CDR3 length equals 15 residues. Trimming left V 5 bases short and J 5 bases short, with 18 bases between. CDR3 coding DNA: TGTGCCAGCAGCGACCCCCTAGGGACGCGGGAGACCCAGTACTTC. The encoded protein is CASSDPLGTRETQYF.

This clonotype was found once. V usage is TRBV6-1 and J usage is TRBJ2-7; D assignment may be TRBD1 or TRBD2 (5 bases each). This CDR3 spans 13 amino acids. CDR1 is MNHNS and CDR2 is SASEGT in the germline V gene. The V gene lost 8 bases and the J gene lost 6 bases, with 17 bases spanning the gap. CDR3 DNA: TGTGCCAGCTCTCAGGGACCTGTTATCGAGCAGTACTTC. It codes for CASSQGPVIEQYF.

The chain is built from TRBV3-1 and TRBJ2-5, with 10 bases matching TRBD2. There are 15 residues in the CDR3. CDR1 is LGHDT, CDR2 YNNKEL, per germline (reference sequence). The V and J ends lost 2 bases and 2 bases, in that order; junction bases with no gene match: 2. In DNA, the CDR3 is TGTGCCAGCAGCCAAACTAGCGGGACGCAAGAGACCCAGTACTTC. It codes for CASSQTSGTQETQYF.

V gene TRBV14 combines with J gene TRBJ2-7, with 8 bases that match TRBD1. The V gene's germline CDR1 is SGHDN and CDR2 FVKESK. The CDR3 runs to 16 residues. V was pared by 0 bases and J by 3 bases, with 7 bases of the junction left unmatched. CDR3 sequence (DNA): TGTGCCAGCAGCCAAGATCTTACAGGGGGTAGCTACGAGCAGTACTTC. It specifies CASSQDLTGGSYEQYF.

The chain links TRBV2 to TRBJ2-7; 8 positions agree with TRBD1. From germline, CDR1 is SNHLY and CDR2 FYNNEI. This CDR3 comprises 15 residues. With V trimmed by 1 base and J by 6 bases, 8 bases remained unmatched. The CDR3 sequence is CASSEVVTGEREQYF. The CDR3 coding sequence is TGTGCCAGCAGTGAAGTCGTGACAGGGGAGCGCGAGCAGTACTTC. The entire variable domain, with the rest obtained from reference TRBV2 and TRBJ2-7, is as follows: EPEVTQTPSHQVTQMGQEVILRCVPISNHLYFYWYRQILGQKVEFLVSFYNNEISEKSEIFDDQFSVERPDGSNFTLKIRSTKLEDSAMYFCASSEVVTGEREQYFGPGTRLTVT.

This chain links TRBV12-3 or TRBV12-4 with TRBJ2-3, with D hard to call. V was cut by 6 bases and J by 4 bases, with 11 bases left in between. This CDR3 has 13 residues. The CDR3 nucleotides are TGTGCCAGCAGCGCCTTTAGGGCAGATACGCAGTATTTT. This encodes CASSAFRADTQYF.

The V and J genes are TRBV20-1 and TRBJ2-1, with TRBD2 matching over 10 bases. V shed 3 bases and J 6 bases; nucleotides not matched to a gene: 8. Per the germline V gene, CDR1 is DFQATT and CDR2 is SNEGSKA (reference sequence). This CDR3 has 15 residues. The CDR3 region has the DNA TGCAGTGCTAGTCCCAGCGGGAGGGCCATCAATGAGCAGTTCTTC. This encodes CSASPSGRAINEQFF.

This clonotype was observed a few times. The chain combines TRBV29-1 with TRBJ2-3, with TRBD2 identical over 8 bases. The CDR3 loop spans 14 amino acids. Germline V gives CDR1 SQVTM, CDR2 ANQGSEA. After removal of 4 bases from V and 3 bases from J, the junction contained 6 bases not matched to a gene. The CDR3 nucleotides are TGCAGCGTTGGAGCGGGAGAAGTGACAGATACGCAGTATTTT. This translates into CSVGAGEVTDTQYF.

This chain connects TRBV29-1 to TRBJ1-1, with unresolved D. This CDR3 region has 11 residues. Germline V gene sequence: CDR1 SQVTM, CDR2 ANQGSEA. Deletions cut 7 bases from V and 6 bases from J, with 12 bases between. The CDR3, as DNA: TGCAGCGCACAACAATCGTCTGAAGCTTTCTTT. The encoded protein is CSAQQSSEAFF.

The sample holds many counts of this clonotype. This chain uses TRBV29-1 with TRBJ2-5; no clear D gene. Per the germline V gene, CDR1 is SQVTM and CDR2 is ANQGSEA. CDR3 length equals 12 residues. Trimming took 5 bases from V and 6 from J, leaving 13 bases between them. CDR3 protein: CSVRPTQKTQYF. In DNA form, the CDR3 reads TGCAGCGTTCGGCCAACCCAGAAGACCCAGTACTTC.

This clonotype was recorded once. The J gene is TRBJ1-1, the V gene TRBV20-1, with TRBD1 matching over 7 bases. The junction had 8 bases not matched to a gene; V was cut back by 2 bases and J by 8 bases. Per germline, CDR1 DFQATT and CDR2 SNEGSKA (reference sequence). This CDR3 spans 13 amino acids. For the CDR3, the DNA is TGCAGTGCTAGACGACAGGGAGCGGCCGAAGCTTTCTTT. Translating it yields CSARRQGAAEAFF.

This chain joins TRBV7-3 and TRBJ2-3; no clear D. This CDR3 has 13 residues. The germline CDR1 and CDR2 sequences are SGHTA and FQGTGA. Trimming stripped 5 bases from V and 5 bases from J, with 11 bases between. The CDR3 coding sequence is TGTGCCAGCAGCCTCGGACGGATAGATACGCAGTATTTT. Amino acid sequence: CASSLGRIDTQYF.

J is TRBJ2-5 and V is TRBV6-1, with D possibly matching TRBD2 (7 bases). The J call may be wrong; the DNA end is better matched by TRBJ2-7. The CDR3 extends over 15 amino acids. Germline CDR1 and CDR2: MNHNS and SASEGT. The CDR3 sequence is CASSPGGGRPYEQYF. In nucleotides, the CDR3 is TGTGCCAGCAGCCCCGGGGGCGGGAGACCCTACGAGCAGTACTTC.